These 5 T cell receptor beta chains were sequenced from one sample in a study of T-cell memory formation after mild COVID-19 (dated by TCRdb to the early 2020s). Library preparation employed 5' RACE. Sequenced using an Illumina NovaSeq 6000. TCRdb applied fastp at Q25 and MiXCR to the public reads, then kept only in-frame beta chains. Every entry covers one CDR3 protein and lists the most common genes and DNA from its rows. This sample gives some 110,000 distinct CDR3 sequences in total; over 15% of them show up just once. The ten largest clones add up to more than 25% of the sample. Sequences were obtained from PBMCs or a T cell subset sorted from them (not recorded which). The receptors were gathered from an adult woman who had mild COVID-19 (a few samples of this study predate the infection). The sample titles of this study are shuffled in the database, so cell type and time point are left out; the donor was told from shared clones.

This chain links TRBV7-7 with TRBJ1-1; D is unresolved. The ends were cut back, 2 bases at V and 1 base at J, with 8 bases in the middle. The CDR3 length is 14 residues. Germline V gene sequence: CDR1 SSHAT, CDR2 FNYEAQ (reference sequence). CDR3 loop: CASSLYAGNTEAFF. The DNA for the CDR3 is TGTGCCAGCAGCTTATATGCGGGGAACACTGAAGCTTTCTTT.

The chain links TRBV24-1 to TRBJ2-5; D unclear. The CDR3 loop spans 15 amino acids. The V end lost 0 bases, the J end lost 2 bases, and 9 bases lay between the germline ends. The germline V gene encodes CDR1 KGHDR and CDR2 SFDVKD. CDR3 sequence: CATSDLGTGQETQYF. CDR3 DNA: TGTGCCACCAGTGATTTGGGAACTGGTCAAGAGACCCAGTACTTC.

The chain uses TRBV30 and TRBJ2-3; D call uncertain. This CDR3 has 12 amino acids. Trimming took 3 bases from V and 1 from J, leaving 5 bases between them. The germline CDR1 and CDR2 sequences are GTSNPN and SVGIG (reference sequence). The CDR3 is CAWRGGTDTQYF. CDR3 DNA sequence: TGTGCCTGGAGGGGCGGCACAGATACGCAGTATTTT.

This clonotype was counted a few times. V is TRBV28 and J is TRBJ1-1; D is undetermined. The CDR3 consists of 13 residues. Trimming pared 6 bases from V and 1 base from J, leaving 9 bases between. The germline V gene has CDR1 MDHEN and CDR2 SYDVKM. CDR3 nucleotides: TGTGCCAGCAGCGTACAGCGGAACACTGAAGCTTTCTTT. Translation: CASSVQRNTEAFF.

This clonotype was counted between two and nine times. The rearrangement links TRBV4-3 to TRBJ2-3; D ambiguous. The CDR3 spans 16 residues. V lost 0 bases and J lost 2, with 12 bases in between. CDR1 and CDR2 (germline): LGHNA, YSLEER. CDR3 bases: TGCGCCAGCAGCCAAGATTTAGGAGCGATCACAGATACGCAGTATTTT. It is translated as CASSQDLGAITDTQYF.